One and the same sample provided the 29 T cell receptor beta chains below, sequenced in a study of early T cells in non-severe SARS-CoV-2 infection (dated by TCRdb to the early 2020s). The library was prepared using 5' RACE. The data were produced on a NextSeq 500. TCRdb reworked the public reads: Q25 trimming with fastp, MiXCR clone assembly, productive beta chains retained. One record per CDR3 amino acid sequence lists the most common genes and DNA. Within this sample are about 100,000 distinct CDR3 sequences, with approximately 14% of them counted one time only. Over 5% of the sample is held by the ten biggest clonotypes. The sample comprised whole blood. All receptors derive from an adult who was a healthcare worker with PCR-confirmed SARS-CoV-2 infection or an uninfected control (not recorded which).

The rearrangement uses TRBV5-6 and TRBJ2-7; a possible D gene is TRBD1 (6 bases). Germline CDR1 and CDR2: SGHDT and YYEEEE. The CDR3 sequence is 15 residues long. Trimming cost V 2 bases and J 1 base, with 13 bases left between them. The CDR3 DNA is TGTGCCAGCAGCTTATGGGGACACATATCCTACGAGCAGTACTTC. Translation: CASSLWGHISYEQYF. Filled out from reference TRBV5-6 and TRBJ2-7, the complete variable domain reads DAGVTQSPTHLIKTRGQQVTLRCSPKSGHDTVSWYQQALGQGPQFIFQYYEEEERQRGNFPDRFSGHQFPNYSSELNVNALLLGDSALYLCASSLWGHISYEQYFGPGTRLTVT.

The gene calls are TRBV5-1 and TRBJ2-3; the D call may be TRBD1 or TRBD2 (5 bases each). V was clipped by 1 base and J by 2 bases, with 17 bases between them. CDR1 SGHRS and CDR2 YFSETQ come from the germline V gene. The CDR3 loop spans 17 amino acids. CDR3 nucleotides: TGCGCCAGCAGCTTGCCCGGGATATCGGACAACACAGATACGCAGTATTTT. Its protein is CASSLPGISDNTDTQYF. The full variable domain, in which reference TRBV5-1 and TRBJ2-3 provide the parts outside the CDR3, is KAGVTQTPRYLIKTRGQQVTLSCSPISGHRSVSWYQQTPGQGLQFLFEYFSETQRNKGNFPGRFSGRQFSNSRSEMNVSTLELGDSALYLCASSLPGISDNTDTQYFGPGTRLTVL.

There are many counts of this clonotype. V and J are TRBV2 and TRBJ1-2, with 9 bases aligning to TRBD1. CDR1 is SNHLY and CDR2 is FYNNEI in the germline V gene. Trimming took 5 bases from V and 0 from J; bases not matched to a gene: 4. The CDR3 contains 15 residues. CDR3 in amino acids: CASSLTGGANYGYTF. Here the CDR3 DNA reads TGTGCCAGCAGTCTGACAGGGGGAGCTAACTATGGCTACACCTTC.

V usage is TRBV5-1 and J usage is TRBJ2-7; D is perhaps TRBD1 or TRBD2 (5 bases each). CDR3 length equals 13 residues. Germline CDR1 and CDR2: SGHRS and YFSETQ. Trimming left V 6 bases short and J 4 bases short, with 14 bases between. CDR3 bases: TGCGCCAGCAAGCGGTCCGAGGGGTACGAGCAGTACTTC. Residues: CASKRSEGYEQYF.

This clonotype was found many times. The CDR3 sequence is CSARDQGGNQPQHF. The CDR3 DNA follows: TGCAGTGCTAGAGATCAGGGCGGCAATCAGCCCCAGCATTTT. V and J are TRBV20-1 and TRBJ1-5, with D tentatively TRBD1 (5 bases). The ends were cut back, 0 bases at V and 2 bases at J, with 8 bases in the middle. Per the germline V gene, CDR1 is DFQATT and CDR2 is SNEGSKA (reference sequence). The CDR3 length is 14 residues.

This clonotype was seen ten or more times. This chain connects TRBV14 to TRBJ2-3, with D possibly called TRBD1 or TRBD2 (5 bases each). Per germline, CDR1 SGHDN and CDR2 FVKESK. There are 18 residues in the CDR3. Trimming took 1 base from V and 5 from J, leaving 22 bases between them. CDR3 sequence reads: CASSQARQTGTWRDTQYF. In DNA form, the CDR3 reads TGTGCCAGCAGCCAAGCTCGGCAGACCGGGACCTGGAGAGATACGCAGTATTTT. The full variable domain, with the rest looked up from reference TRBV14 and TRBJ2-3, is EAGVTQFPSHSVIEKGQTVTLRCDPISGHDNLYWYRRVMGKEIKFLLHFVKESKQDESGMPNNRFLAERTGGTYSTLKVQPAELEDSGVYFCASSQARQTGTWRDTQYFGPGTRLTVL.

This clonotype was counted only a few times. The chain is built from TRBV5-5 and TRBJ1-6, with 7 bases that match TRBD1. The germline CDR1 and CDR2 sequences are SGHKS and YYEKEE (reference sequence). The CDR3 is 15 residues long. J lost 4 bases, V lost 5 bases, and 6 bases had no gene match. The CDR3 coding sequence is TGTGCCAGCAGGGACGGGACAGTTTATAATTCACCCCTCCACTTT. This translates into CASRDGTVYNSPLHF. The full variable domain, its missing parts supplied by reference TRBV5-5 and TRBJ1-6, is DAGVTQSPTHLIKTRGQQVTLRCSPISGHKSVSWYQQVLGQGPQFIFQYYEKEERGRGNFPDRFSARQFPNYSSELNVNALLLGDSALYLCASRDGTVYNSPLHFGNGTRLTVT.

This clonotype was detected many times. The V gene is TRBV20-1, the J gene TRBJ1-1, with 9 bases that match TRBD1. The length of the CDR3 is 14 residues. J gave up 3 bases and V 1 base, and 3 bases lay outside the gene matches. Germline loops: CDR1 DFQATT, CDR2 SNEGSKA (reference sequence). In DNA, the CDR3 is TGCAGTGCTAGAGTTGGGGACAGGGACACTGAAGCTTTCTTT. Translating gives CSARVGDRDTEAFF.

This clonotype has a handful of counts. The chain links TRBV18 to TRBJ1-1; D call uncertain. V lost 2 bases, J lost 6 bases, and 13 bases lay in between. This CDR3 has 14 amino acids. Germline V CDR1 and CDR2: KGHSH, LQKENI. The CDR3: CASSPKEAPPEAFF. For the CDR3, the DNA is TGTGCCAGCTCACCAAAGGAAGCCCCCCCTGAAGCTTTCTTT.

This clonotype was detected a few times. The rearrangement joins TRBV5-1 to TRBJ2-5; no reliable D call. The germline V and J ends were trimmed by 7 bases and 1 base, with 14 bases remaining between them. Germline V gene lookup returns CDR1 SGHRS and CDR2 YFSETQ. The CDR3 totals 14 residues. DNA for the CDR3: TGCGCCAGCTCTAAGGAACGGACCCAAGAGACCCAGTACTTC. It yields the protein CASSKERTQETQYF. Based on the CDR3 plus reference TRBV5-1 and TRBJ2-5, the full variable domain is KAGVTQTPRYLIKTRGQQVTLSCSPISGHRSVSWYQQTPGQGLQFLFEYFSETQRNKGNFPGRFSGRQFSNSRSEMNVSTLELGDSALYLCASSKERTQETQYFGPGTRLLVL.

This clonotype has only a few counts. The chain is built from TRBV5-6 and TRBJ2-7; D ambiguous. Germline CDR1 and CDR2: SGHDT and YYEEEE. Between the trimmed V and J ends, which lost 2 bases and 0 bases, there was a span of 9 bases. This CDR3 region has 14 residues. CDR3 nucleotide sequence: TGTGCCAGCAGCTTAATGGCAGGCTCCTACGAGCAGTACTTC. Its translation is CASSLMAGSYEQYF.

Many counts were recorded for this clonotype. The chain couples TRBV10-2 to TRBJ1-2; D might be TRBD1 (5 bases). The CDR3 loop spans 15 amino acids. Germline assignment: CDR1 WSHSY and CDR2 SAAADI. V was clipped by 2 bases and J by 1 base, with 11 bases between them. The CDR3 spells CASSEGGKINYGYTF. In DNA, the CDR3 is TGCGCCAGCAGTGAGGGGGGGAAGATTAACTATGGCTACACCTTC.

In its sample, this clonotype was seen a few times. The chain joins TRBV12-3 or TRBV12-4 to TRBJ1-6; the match to TRBD1 covers 10 bases. Trimming removed 6 bases from V and 9 bases from J; junction bases left unmatched: 11. This CDR3 comprises 16 residues. The CDR3 protein is CASRRTGGKSGSPLHF. The CDR3 nucleotides read TGTGCCAGCAGGCGGACAGGGGGAAAGAGTGGTTCACCCCTCCACTTT.

The rearrangement joins TRBV14 to TRBJ2-1, with D unresolved. CDR1 SGHDN and CDR2 FVKESK come from the germline V gene. V lost 1 base and J 9 bases, leaving 10 bases between the germline ends. The CDR3 has 13 residues. The CDR3 loop reads CASSQASLGEQFF. CDR3 DNA: TGTGCCAGCAGCCAAGCTAGTTTAGGTGAGCAGTTCTTC.

This clonotype was seen only a few times. CDR3 region: CASSLGKGTEAFF. CDR3 sequence (DNA): TGTGCCAGCAGTTTGGGGAAGGGCACTGAAGCTTTCTTT. The chain is built from TRBV28 and TRBJ1-1; D is unresolved. Germline V gives CDR1 MDHEN, CDR2 SYDVKM. The CDR3 runs to 13 residues. V was clipped by 3 bases and J by 4 bases, with 9 bases between them.

The chain couples TRBV4-1 to TRBJ2-3; 7 bases map to TRBD2. Looked up from germline, CDR1 is MGHRA and CDR2 is YSYEKL. V was pared by 1 base and J by 2 bases, with 3 bases of the junction left unmatched. The CDR3 loop spans 15 amino acids. CDR3 nucleotide sequence: TGCGCCAGCAGCCAAGCGGGACTACACACAGATACGCAGTATTTT. Protein: CASSQAGLHTDTQYF.

CDR3 residues: CASSLGTRLAGGNEQFF. The CDR3 region has the DNA TGTGCCAGCAGCTTAGGAACGCGACTAGCCGGGGGCAATGAGCAGTTCTTC. V usage is TRBV7-6 and J usage is TRBJ2-1, with 7 bases aligning to TRBD2. The ends lost 1 base at V and 6 bases at J; junction bases unmatched: 12. Germline-derived CDR1 and CDR2 are SGHVS and FNYEAQ. This CDR3 comprises 17 residues.

The CDR3 loop is CASSFSGRFNQPQHF. CDR3 in DNA: TGTGCCAGCAGCTTTAGCGGGCGATTTAATCAGCCCCAGCATTTT. The chain has TRBV7-2 and TRBJ1-5, with D hard to call. The CDR3 runs 15 residues. Germline CDR1 is SGHTA and CDR2 is FQGNSA. V was pared by 3 bases and J by 4 bases, with 13 bases between.

The chain recombines TRBV7-3 with TRBJ2-6, with D unclear. CDR1 is SGHTA, CDR2 FQGTGA, per germline. Trimming took 5 bases from V and 4 from J, leaving 6 bases between them. The CDR3 is made up of 13 amino acids. The chain's CDR3 is CASSLLGANVLTF. In nucleotides, the CDR3 is TGTGCCAGCAGCCTCCTGGGGGCCAACGTCCTGACTTTC.

This clonotype was detected many times. This chain joins TRBV27 and TRBJ2-7; 7 bases fit TRBD2. There are 14 residues in the CDR3. Germline V gene data show CDR1 as MNHEY and CDR2 as SMNVEV (reference sequence). V lost 6 bases, J lost 2 bases, and 7 bases stayed unmatched. CDR3 in DNA: TGTGCCAGCAGCTCCTCTAGCGGCCCCTACGAGCAGTACTTC. It translates to CASSSSSGPYEQYF.

This clonotype was counted only a few times. The chain links TRBV20-1 to TRBJ2-7; the D gene is possibly TRBD2 (5 bases). The germline V gene encodes CDR1 DFQATT and CDR2 SNEGSKA (reference sequence). Between the trimmed V and J ends, which lost 2 bases and 3 bases, there was a span of 11 bases. The CDR3 totals 13 residues. The CDR3, as DNA: TGCAGTGCTAGATCGGAGGAGAGCTACGAGCAGTACTTC. Residues: CSARSEESYEQYF.

This clonotype was seen a few times. The chain is built from TRBV28 and TRBJ2-2, with 10 bases that match TRBD2. The CDR3 loop spans 15 amino acids. J was trimmed by 4 bases and V by 5 bases; bases with no gene match: 4. The germline V gene has CDR1 MDHEN and CDR2 SYDVKM. The CDR3 nucleotides are TGTGCCAGCAGTACCCGACTAGCGGGCACCGGGGAGCTGTTTTTT. The encoded protein is CASSTRLAGTGELFF.

This clonotype was counted only a few times. The chain recombines TRBV21-1 with TRBJ2-1; TRBD1, the D gene given by the table, was not confirmed from the DNA. TRBV21-1 is flagged as a pseudogene. CDR3 length: 11 amino acids. As DNA, the CDR3 is TGTGCCAGCAGCCCCGGTAGCGCGCAGTTCTTC. Translating it yields CASSPGSAQFF.

This chain joins TRBV5-1 and TRBJ2-7; 8 bases fit TRBD2. Trimming cost V 2 bases and J 2 bases; bases outside gene matches: 3. The CDR3 is 14 amino acids. Germline CDR1 SGHRS, CDR2 YFSETQ. CDR3 DNA: TGCGCCAGCAGCTTCATAGCGGGAACCTACGAGCAGTACTTC. The encoded protein is CASSFIAGTYEQYF.

This clonotype was seen ten or more times. This chain links TRBV12-3 or TRBV12-4 with TRBJ2-1, with 7 positions matching TRBD2. The CDR3 extends over 16 amino acids. The ends lost 4 bases at V and 1 base at J; junction bases unmatched: 7. The CDR3 spells CASSWSGEGSYNEQFF. In nucleotides, the CDR3 is TGTGCCAGCAGTTGGTCTGGGGAGGGATCCTACAATGAGCAGTTCTTC.

This clonotype was found a few times. In DNA, the CDR3 is TGTGCCACCTCAGCGGGAGTGTCATGGGAGACCCAGTACTTC. Its translation is CATSAGVSWETQYF. This rearrangement joins TRBV10-3 to TRBJ2-5; TRBD2 matches at 8 bases. This CDR3 region has 14 residues. The germline CDR1 and CDR2 sequences are ENHRY and SYGVKD. Losses at the gene ends were 10 bases for V and 5 bases for J; bases not matched to a gene: 12.

This clonotype was detected many times. CDR3 bases: TGTGCCAGCAGCCACCCAGGGGGAGATACGCAGTATTTT. This gives the protein CASSHPGGDTQYF. This rearrangement joins TRBV7-6 to TRBJ2-3; 7 nucleotides match TRBD1. J lost 5 bases, V lost 5 bases, and 4 bases had no gene match. The CDR3 is 13 amino acids. Per germline, CDR1 SGHVS and CDR2 FNYEAQ.

The table lists this clonotype with many counts. The genes are TRBV7-2 and TRBJ2-5; D uncertain. This CDR3 has 14 residues. Trimming shortened V by 5 bases and J by 5 bases, and 15 bases separated the two germline ends. Germline V gives CDR1 SGHTA, CDR2 FQGNSA. In nucleotides, the CDR3 is TGTGCCAGCAGCCCGCTCTTTGCTGGTGAGACCCAGTACTTC. Translated, it gives CASSPLFAGETQYF.

The DNA for the CDR3 is TGTGCCAGCACTGACAGTTCCACCTACGAGCAGTACTTC. Amino acids: CASTDSSTYEQYF. The chain couples TRBV28 to TRBJ2-7, with a tentative D call TRBD1 (5 bases). V lost 7 bases and J 2 bases, leaving 12 bases between the germline ends. Germline CDR1 and CDR2: MDHEN and SYDVKM. This CDR3 contains 13 residues.